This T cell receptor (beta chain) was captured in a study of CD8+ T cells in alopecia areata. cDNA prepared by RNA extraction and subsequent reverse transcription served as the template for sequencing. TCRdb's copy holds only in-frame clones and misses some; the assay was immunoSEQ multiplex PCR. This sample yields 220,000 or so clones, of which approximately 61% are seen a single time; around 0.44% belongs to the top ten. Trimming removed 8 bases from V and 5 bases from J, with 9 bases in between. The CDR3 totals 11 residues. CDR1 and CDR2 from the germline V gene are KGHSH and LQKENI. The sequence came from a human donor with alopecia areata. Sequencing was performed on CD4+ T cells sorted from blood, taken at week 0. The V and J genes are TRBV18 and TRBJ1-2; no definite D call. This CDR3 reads CASQGPYGYTF. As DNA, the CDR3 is TGTGCCAGCCAAGGGCCATATGGCTACACCTTC.